Following are 20 T cell receptor beta chains from one sample sequenced in a study of shared clonotypes between healthy human individuals. The protocol was immunoSEQ multiplex PCR, while the TCRdb copy is restricted to in-frame clones and leaves out a portion. This sample has hundreds of thousands of clones, with around 80% found just once. The sample consisted of PBMCs. The receptors were sampled from a woman in her forties in good health. Some clones in this sample may be carry-over from other donors' samples.

The V call is TRBV5-1, the J call TRBJ2-3; 13 bases fit TRBD2. This CDR3 contains 16 residues. The V segment lost 4 bases and the J segment 2 bases; nucleotides outside the gene matches: 4. Germline V gives CDR1 SGHRS, CDR2 YFSETQ. CDR3 DNA: TGCGCCAGCAGCCGGACTAGCGGGGGTAACACAGATACGCAGTATTTT. Translation: CASSRTSGGNTDTQYF.

This chain joins TRBV18 and TRBJ2-7; TRBD1 might be the D (5 bases). This CDR3 contains 15 residues. CDR1 KGHSH and CDR2 LQKENI come from the germline V gene. The germline V and J ends were trimmed by 3 bases and 0 bases, with 12 bases remaining between them. CDR3 DNA: TGTGCCAGCTCACCTTCCGACAGAGGCTCCTACGAGCAGTACTTC. Translating it yields CASSPSDRGSYEQYF. The full variable domain, rest sourced from reference TRBV18 and TRBJ2-7, is NAGVMQNPRHLVRRRGQEARLRCSPMKGHSHVYWYRQLPEEGLKFMVYLQKENIIDESGMPKERFSAEFPKEGPSILRIQQVVRGDSAAYFCASSPSDRGSYEQYFGPGTRLTVT.

The chain is built from TRBV15 and TRBJ1-3; D not certain. The CDR3 contains 15 residues. V lost 0 bases and J lost 1, with 7 bases in between. The germline V gene encodes CDR1 LNHNV and CDR2 YYDKDF (reference sequence). The CDR3 sequence: CATSRDMGSGNTIYF. The DNA for the CDR3 is TGTGCCACCAGCAGAGATATGGGGTCTGGAAACACCATATATTTT. Full variable domain (outside the CDR3, taken from reference TRBV15 and TRBJ1-3): DAMVIQNPRYQVTQFGKPVTLSCSQTLNHNVMYWYQQKSSQAPKLLFHYYDKDFNNEADTPDNFQSRRPNTSFCFLDIRSPGLGDTAMYLCATSRDMGSGNTIYFGEGSWLTVV.

The chain joins TRBV2 to TRBJ2-5; TRBD2 agrees at 9 bases. The length of the CDR3 is 14 residues. The germline V gene encodes CDR1 SNHLY and CDR2 FYNNEI. V lost 4 bases, J lost 5 bases, and 5 bases stayed unmatched. CDR3 DNA: TGTGCCAGCAGTGGGCTAGCGGGAACGGAGACCCAGTACTTC. Its protein product is CASSGLAGTETQYF.

The chain links TRBV10-2 to TRBJ2-3; 7 bases align to TRBD2. The CDR3 covers 15 residues. Germline-derived CDR1 and CDR2 are WSHSY and SAAADI. V dropped 3 bases and J dropped 2; count of bases not matched to a gene: 5. CDR3 amino acids: CASSDVGGITDTQYF. The CDR3, as DNA: TGCGCCAGCAGTGATGTGGGAGGGATCACAGATACGCAGTATTTT.

The genes are TRBV4-1 and TRBJ2-7, with D possibly matching TRBD2 (5 bases). The germline V gene encodes CDR1 MGHRA and CDR2 YSYEKL. V lost 0 bases, J lost 7 bases, and 16 bases lay in between. The CDR3 contains 15 residues. As DNA, the CDR3 is TGCGCCAGCAGCCAAGATGCACGGACTCCCTGGGAGCAGTACTTC. It translates to CASSQDARTPWEQYF.

This clone has only one observation. The chain links TRBV7-2 to TRBJ1-5; possibly TRBD1 for D (6 bases). The CDR3 totals 15 residues. Germline V lookup: CDR1 SGHTA, CDR2 FQGNSA. V lost 5 bases to trimming and J lost 5 bases, with 16 bases between them. CDR3 coding DNA: TGTGCCAGCAGCCAAGGGGGGTTTAGGTATCAGCCCCAGCATTTT. As protein: CASSQGGFRYQPQHF.

V gene TRBV27 combines with J gene TRBJ2-7; 7 bases line up with TRBD2. The ends lost 1 base at V and 4 bases at J; junction bases unmatched: 7. CDR3 length: 15 residues. Looked up from germline, CDR1 is MNHEY and CDR2 is SMNVEV (reference sequence). This chain's CDR3 is CASSLFAGVGYEQYF. The CDR3 bases are TGTGCCAGCAGTTTATTCGCGGGAGTGGGGTACGAGCAGTACTTC.

In this sample, this clone turned up a few times. The chain is built from TRBV6-1 and TRBJ1-2; possible D gene TRBD1, 5 bases. Germline V gene data show CDR1 as MNHNS and CDR2 as SASEGT. The germline V and J ends were trimmed by 4 bases and 7 bases, with 7 bases remaining between them. The CDR3 consists of 11 residues. CDR3 region: CASSVGAGYTF. CDR3 nucleotides: TGTGCCAGCAGTGTTGGGGCTGGCTACACCTTC.

The chain combines TRBV7-2 with TRBJ2-1; 9 nucleotides align to TRBD2. CDR3 length: 16 amino acids. CDR1 is SGHTA, CDR2 FQGNSA, per germline. V shed 5 bases, J shed 5 bases, and the junction held 10 bases outside the gene matches. CDR3 in amino acids: CASSEWASGTNNEQFF. In DNA, the CDR3 is TGTGCCAGCAGCGAGTGGGCTAGCGGGACAAACAATGAGCAGTTCTTC.

The V and J genes are TRBV27 and TRBJ2-1; the match to TRBD2 covers 11 bases. This CDR3 contains 15 residues. V trimming: 7 bases; J trimming: 5 bases; junction bases outside the gene matches: 7. Germline V gene data show CDR1 as MNHEY and CDR2 as SMNVEV (reference sequence). CDR3 amino acids: CASTPGLAANNEQFF. CDR3 sequence (DNA): TGTGCCAGCACCCCGGGACTAGCGGCAAACAATGAGCAGTTCTTC.

In its sample, this clone was seen once. This rearrangement joins TRBV5-1 to TRBJ2-1; TRBD2 agrees at 14 bases. V lost 0 bases and J lost 5; bases outside the gene matches: 4. The CDR3 loop spans 17 amino acids. Germline V gene sequence: CDR1 SGHRS, CDR2 YFSETQ. CDR3 sequence reads: CASSLGLAGGVHNEQFF. The CDR3 DNA follows: TGCGCCAGCAGCTTGGGACTAGCGGGAGGGGTACACAATGAGCAGTTCTTC.

This rearrangement joins TRBV5-1 to TRBJ2-1; 10 bases agree with TRBD1. Germline CDR1 is SGHRS and CDR2 is YFSETQ. The CDR3 runs 16 residues. The ends lost 0 bases at V and 7 bases at J; junction bases unmatched: 7. The CDR3 nucleotides read TGCGCCAGCAGCTTGGCCGGGACAGGGGCTGGAAATGAGCAGTTCTTC. Protein product: CASSLAGTGAGNEQFF.

The chain uses TRBV19 and TRBJ2-3; possibly TRBD2 for D (6 bases). Germline values: CDR1 LNHDA, CDR2 SQIVND (reference sequence). This CDR3 is built from 15 residues. The V end was cut by 1 base, the J end by 6 bases, with 14 bases between. This CDR3 reads CASSIGGVPGDTQYF. The CDR3 DNA reads TGTGCCAGTAGTATAGGCGGGGTCCCTGGGGATACGCAGTATTTT.

This clone appeared once. J is TRBJ1-1 and V is TRBV7-9; possible D gene TRBD1, 5 bases. The length of the CDR3 is 14 residues. The V and J ends lost 4 bases and 1 base respectively, with 10 bases between them. Germline values: CDR1 SEHNR, CDR2 FQNEAQ (reference sequence). The chain's CDR3 is CASSSVGGNTEAFF. DNA of the CDR3: TGTGCCAGCAGCTCGGTTGGGGGGAACACTGAAGCTTTCTTT.

V and J are TRBV4-3 and TRBJ2-3; TRBD1 is a possible D gene (5 bases). Germline V gene sequence: CDR1 LGHNA, CDR2 YSLEER. V was trimmed by 0 bases and J by 2 bases, leaving 9 bases between them. This CDR3 is 15 amino acids long. The CDR3 sequence is CASSQDAGNTDTQYF. The CDR3, as DNA: TGCGCCAGCAGCCAAGATGCAGGGAACACAGATACGCAGTATTTT.

The V and J genes are TRBV7-8 and TRBJ2-6; the D gene is possibly TRBD1 (6 bases). Germline CDR1 reads SGHVS; CDR2 reads FQNEAQ. This CDR3 has 17 residues. Deletions cut 3 bases from V and 1 base from J, with 13 bases between. The CDR3 is CASSLATGNSGANVLTF. The CDR3 DNA reads as TGTGCCAGCAGCTTGGCCACAGGGAATTCTGGGGCCAACGTCCTGACTTTC.

The rearrangement joins TRBV11-2 to TRBJ2-3; 9 bases align to TRBD2. This CDR3 has 16 amino acids. Germline lookup yields CDR1 SGHAT and CDR2 FQNNGV. With V trimmed by 2 bases and J by 5 bases, 8 bases remained unmatched. The DNA for the CDR3 is TGTGCCAGCAGCTTACGGGGCGGGAGGGCCTTAGATACGCAGTATTTT. Translating it yields CASSLRGGRALDTQYF.

The V and J genes are TRBV19 and TRBJ2-3; TRBD1 is a possible D gene (5 bases). The V end was cut by 5 bases, the J end by 0 bases, with 9 bases between. The length of the CDR3 is 14 residues. Germline V lookup: CDR1 LNHDA, CDR2 SQIVND (reference sequence). CDR3 residues: CASSQGKSTDTQYF. Written as DNA, the CDR3 is TGTGCCAGTAGTCAGGGAAAAAGCACAGATACGCAGTATTTT.

The J gene is TRBJ2-7, the V gene TRBV10-3; D remains ambiguous. Trimming stripped 6 bases from V and 7 bases from J, with 1 base between. The CDR3 runs 8 residues. Germline loops: CDR1 ENHRY, CDR2 SYGVKD. In DNA form, the CDR3 reads TGTGCCATCAGAGAGCAGTACTTC. Its protein product is CAIREQYF.